This T cell receptor beta chain originates from a study of identifying expanded T cells in peripheral blood. A note on this clone: The target antigen is unknown.

Only in-frame clones appear in the TCRdb table, and some are missing; sequencing was by immunoSEQ multiplex PCR. The table shows 51,000 or so clones, with 82% occurring only once. No infections or other immune events were documented during collection. General observations from the study: Differentially abundant clones: roughly 1.2 between replicates, approximately 16 at approximately two weeks, more than 18 at four. Across healthy donors, higher total template counts meant significantly greater approximately two-week count variance.

The germline V gene has CDR1 SGHDT and CDR2 YYEEEE. The V and J ends lost 4 bases and 2 bases respectively, with 11 bases between them. The CDR3 sequence is 14 residues long. The chain joins TRBV5-6 to TRBJ2-3; D tentatively reads TRBD1 or TRBD2 (5 bases each). The sequence derives from a person aged 18-69 years in good health. What was sequenced was blood. The CDR3 sequence: CASSLGDHTDTQYF. Written as DNA, the CDR3 is TGTGCCAGCAGCCTGGGGGACCACACAGATACGCAGTATTTT.